The rows below give T cell receptor beta chains drawn from one sample of a study of blood T cell repertoires in COVID-19. Sequenced by immunoSEQ multiplex PCR; TCRdb stores in-frame clones only, minus some. The sample holds under 200,000 clones, approximately 84% seen once. Sequencing was carried out using peripheral blood. The receptors were gathered from a woman aged 80 or over with acute or convalescent COVID-19. CDR3s include the opening cysteine and the closing phenylalanine or tryptophan. The D gene is left open where the match is weak. Clone size is shown for a subset of rows, as once, few, many or a class of expanded clone.

size | J | V | D | DNA | CDR3
- | TRBJ1-2 | TRBV27 | TRBD1 | TGTGCCAGCAATACTCGTCCCGGGACAGGGAAATTGTGGGGCTACACCTTC | CASNTRPGTGKLWGYTF
- | TRBJ1-3 | TRBV10-3 | TRBD1 | TGTGCCTTAATGACAGGGGCAACGGACACCATATATTTT | CALMTGATDTIYF
- | TRBJ2-7 | TRBV19 | - | TGTGCCAGTAGTCTCGACAGCTTCTACGAGCAGTACTTC | CASSLDSFYEQYF
- | TRBJ2-6 | TRBV9 | - | TGTGCCAGCAGCGTGTTGGGGTCAGGGAGGGCCAACGTCCTGACTTTC | CASSVLGSGRANVLTF
- | TRBJ2-5 | TRBV2 | TRBD1 | TGTGCCAGCAGTGCGGACAGGGGGCGAGGGACCCAGTACTTC | CASSADRGRGTQYF
- | TRBJ2-2 | TRBV19 | - | TGTGCCAGTAGTATCACCGGGACTTTGAACACCGGGGAGCTGTTTTTT | CASSITGTLNTGELFF
- | TRBJ2-7 | TRBV7-9 | TRBD1 | TGTGCCAGCAGCTTCCCTCGGACAGGGAGAACCTACGAGCAGTACTTC | CASSFPRTGRTYEQYF
few | TRBJ2-7 | TRBV19 | TRBD2 | TGTGCCAGTAGCCGGGCGTCAGCGGGAAGCTCCTACGAGCAGTACTTC | CASSRASAGSSYEQYF
- | TRBJ1-1 | TRBV12-2 | - | TGTGCAAGTCGCGCTACAGGTGCGCCGGGAGGTTTCTTT | CASRATGAPGGFF
- | TRBJ2-3 | TRBV6-6 | - | TGTGCCAGCAGTTACATCCAGGCAGATACGCAGTATTTT | CASSYIQADTQYF
- | TRBJ2-5 | TRBV7-9 | TRBD2 | TGTGCCAGCAGCTTTAGCGGGGAAGAGACCCAGTACTTC | CASSFSGEETQYF
- | TRBJ2-2 | TRBV15 | - | TGTGCCACCAGCAGAGATATCGCGAACACCGGGGAGCTGTTTTTT | CATSRDIANTGELFF
- | TRBJ2-1 | TRBV4-3 | TRBD2 | TGCGCCAGCAGCACGGGACTAGCGGTACAGGAGCAGTTCTTC | CASSTGLAVQEQFF
- | TRBJ2-5 | TRBV23-1 | - | TGCGCCAGCAGTCAATCGAGGTCCCAGTACTTC | CASSQSRSQYF
- | TRBJ1-5 | TRBV12-5 | - | TGTGCTAGTGGCCCCAATGAGCCCCAGCATTTT | CASGPNEPQHF
- | TRBJ2-2 | TRBV10-3 | - | TGTGCCATCAGTGAGTCGCTCCAGGGCTGGACCGGGGAGCTGTTTTTT | CAISESLQGWTGELFF
- | TRBJ2-3 | TRBV4-3 | TRBD2 | TGCGCCAGCAGCCATGGACTAGCGTGGGCGGATACGCAGTATTTT | CASSHGLAWADTQYF
few | TRBJ2-5 | TRBV11-2 | - | TGTGCCAGCAGCCGCGGACGGCCAGGGGAGACCCAGTACTTC | CASSRGRPGETQYF
once | TRBJ2-2 | TRBV7-9 | - | TGTGCCAGCAGCCCCCGAGGATCTAACACCGGGGAGCTGTTTTTT | CASSPRGSNTGELFF
- | TRBJ1-1 | TRBV6-6 | - | TGTGCCAGCAGGCCCTCCGGGGGGTTGAAAGGGGCTGAAGCTTTCTTT | CASRPSGGLKGAEAFF
- | TRBJ1-5 | TRBV12-5 | - | TGTGCTAGTGGTCTCAATCAGCCCCAGCATTTT | CASGLNQPQHF
- | TRBJ1-1 | TRBV7-2 | - | TGTGCCAGCAGCCAAAACAGGAATGAAGCTTTCTTT | CASSQNRNEAFF
- | TRBJ1-2 | TRBV4-3 | - | TGCGCCAGCAGCCAAGGGACTACCTATGGCTACACCTTC | CASSQGTTYGYTF
- | TRBJ1-2 | TRBV6-1 | - | TGTGCCAGCAGTGAAGCCTTACAATTCCGCTTCTTCTATGGCTACACCTTC | CASSEALQFRFFYGYTF
- | TRBJ1-4 | TRBV7-6 | - | TGTGCCAGCAGCTTAGTTAGGGGGTTGGGTGAAAAACTGTTTTTT | CASSLVRGLGEKLFF
- | TRBJ2-7 | TRBV6-1 | - | TGTGCCAGCAGTGAAGGCTTCGGGTTAGCCTCCTACGAGCAGTACTTC | CASSEGFGLASYEQYF
once | TRBJ2-7 | TRBV20-1 | - | TGCAGTGCCCGGGCCTACGAGCAGTACTTC | CSARAYEQYF
- | TRBJ2-1 | TRBV18 | - | TGTGCCAGCTCACCATCTACGGGGAGCTCCTACAATGAGCAGTTCTTC | CASSPSTGSSYNEQFF
- | TRBJ2-7 | TRBV14 | - | TGTGCCAGCAGCCAAGTCCGGGCAGGGACCTACGAGCAGTACTTC | CASSQVRAGTYEQYF
- | TRBJ2-3 | TRBV7-2 | TRBD2 | TGTGCCAGCCGGCCCCGACTAGCGGGAGCGGATACGCAGTATTTT | CASRPRLAGADTQYF
- | TRBJ1-1 | TRBV3-1/TRBV3-2 | - | TGTGCCAGCAGCCTTACGGTGCAGGCTGAAGCTTTCTTT | CASSLTVQAEAFF
- | TRBJ2-4 | TRBV24-1 | TRBD1 | TGTGCCACCAGTGATGGGGGACAGGATGGGCAACGGGGCATTCAGTACTTC | CATSDGGQDGQRGIQYF
- | TRBJ2-1 | TRBV7-6 | - | TGTGCCAGCAGCTTCGTCAGGGGTGGAAATGAGCAGTTCTTC | CASSFVRGGNEQFF
- | TRBJ2-3 | TRBV5-1 | - | TGCGCCAGCAGCTCTCTTGGAGGGGACACAGATACGCAGTATTTT | CASSSLGGDTDTQYF
- | TRBJ1-1 | TRBV20-1 | - | TGCAGTGCTAGAAACGAGTTCAAAGCTTTCTTT | CSARNEFKAFF
- | TRBJ1-2 | TRBV3-1/TRBV3-2 | TRBD1 | TGTGCCAGCAGAGGACAGGGTCAAACCTATGGCTACACCTTC | CASRGQGQTYGYTF
- | TRBJ1-2 | TRBV28 | - | TGTGCCAGCCGAGAGGACAGCTATGGCTACACCTTC | CASREDSYGYTF
- | TRBJ2-2 | TRBV7-7 | - | TGTGCTAGCAGCTTAACCGGTGCCGGGGAGCTGTTTTTT | CASSLTGAGELFF
- | TRBJ2-1 | TRBV5-8 | - | TGTGCCAGCAGCTCGCAAGGGAGAGGCTCCTACAATGAGCAGTTCTTC | CASSSQGRGSYNEQFF
- | TRBJ2-1 | TRBV18 | TRBD2 | TGTGCCAGCTCACCCTCTACCGGGAGGGCCTACAATGAGCAGTTCTTC | CASSPSTGRAYNEQFF
- | TRBJ2-7 | TRBV7-6 | TRBD2 | TGTGCCAGCAGCTTACTAGCGGGAGGGCCTGGAAGAGAGCAGTACTTC | CASSLLAGGPGREQYF
- | TRBJ1-6 | TRBV30 | TRBD1 | TGTGCCTGGAGGCGGACAGGGCAGTTTTCACCCCTCCACTTT | CAWRRTGQFSPLHF
- | TRBJ1-3 | TRBV28 | - | TGTGCCAGCAGTTTGCAAGGGGGTCCCGGAAACACCATATATTTT | CASSLQGGPGNTIYF
- | TRBJ1-1 | TRBV11-3 | TRBD1 | TGTGCCAGCAGCTCGAACCGGGACAGGGACACTGAAGCTTTCTTT | CASSSNRDRDTEAFF
once | TRBJ1-1 | TRBV5-6 | - | TGTGCCAGCAGCTTCGCAGGACTTAACACTGAAGCTTTCTTT | CASSFAGLNTEAFF
- | TRBJ1-2 | TRBV5-1 | - | TGCGCCAGCAGCTTGCAGACAGCAGCCTTACCTAACTATGGCTACACCTTC | CASSLQTAALPNYGYTF
- | TRBJ1-1 | TRBV12-3/TRBV12-4 | - | TGTGCCAGCACGCAACAGGCGAACACTGAAGCTTTCTTT | CASTQQANTEAFF
- | TRBJ2-3 | TRBV9 | TRBD2 | TGTGCCAGCAGCGTAGGTAGCGGGAACACAGATACGCAGTATTTT | CASSVGSGNTDTQYF
- | TRBJ2-2 | TRBV6-5 | TRBD2 | TGTGCCAGCAGTCTCGGACTAGCGGGAGGGGAGCTGTTTTTT | CASSLGLAGGELFF